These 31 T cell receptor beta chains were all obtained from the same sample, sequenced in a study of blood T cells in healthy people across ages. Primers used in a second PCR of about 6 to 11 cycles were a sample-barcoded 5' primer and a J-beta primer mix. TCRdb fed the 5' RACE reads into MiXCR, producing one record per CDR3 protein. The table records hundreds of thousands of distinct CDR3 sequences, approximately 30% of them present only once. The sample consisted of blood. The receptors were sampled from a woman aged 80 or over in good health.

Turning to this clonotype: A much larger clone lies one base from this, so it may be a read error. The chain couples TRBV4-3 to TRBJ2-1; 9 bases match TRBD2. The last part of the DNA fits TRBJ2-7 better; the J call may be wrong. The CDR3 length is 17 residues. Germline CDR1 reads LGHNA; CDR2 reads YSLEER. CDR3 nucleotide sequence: TGCGCCAGCAGCCGGGATGATAGCGGGAGCTCCTACAATGAGCAGTACTTC. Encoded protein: CASSRDDSGSSYNEQYF.

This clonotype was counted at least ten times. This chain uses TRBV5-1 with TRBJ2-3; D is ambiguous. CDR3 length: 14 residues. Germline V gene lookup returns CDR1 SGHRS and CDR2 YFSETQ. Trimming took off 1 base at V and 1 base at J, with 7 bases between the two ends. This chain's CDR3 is CASSLSVGTDTQYF. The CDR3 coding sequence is TGCGCCAGCAGCTTGAGTGTCGGCACAGATACGCAGTATTTT.

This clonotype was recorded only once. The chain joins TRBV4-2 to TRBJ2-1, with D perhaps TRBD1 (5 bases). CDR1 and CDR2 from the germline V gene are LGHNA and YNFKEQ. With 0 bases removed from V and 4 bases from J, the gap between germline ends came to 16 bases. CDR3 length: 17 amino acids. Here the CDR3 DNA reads TGTGCCAGCAGCCAAGAGAAGGGCAGGGCCATTTACAATGAGCAGTTCTTC. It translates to CASSQEKGRAIYNEQFF.

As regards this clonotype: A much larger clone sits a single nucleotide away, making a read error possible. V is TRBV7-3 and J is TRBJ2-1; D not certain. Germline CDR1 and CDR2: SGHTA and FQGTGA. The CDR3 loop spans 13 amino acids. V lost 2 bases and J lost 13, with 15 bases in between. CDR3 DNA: TGTGCCAGCAGCTTAGGCCACCAAGAGACCCAGTTCTTC. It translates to CASSLGHQETQFF.

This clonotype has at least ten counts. The CDR3 loop reads CASSLRPLAGVASSYNEQFF. Written as DNA, the CDR3 is TGCGCCAGCAGCCTCCGCCCCCTAGCGGGGGTCGCGAGCTCCTACAATGAGCAGTTCTTC. The rearrangement uses TRBV4-3 and TRBJ2-1, with 10 bases matching TRBD2. The CDR3 is 20 amino acids. Germline CDR1 is LGHNA and CDR2 is YSLEER. V shed 4 bases, J shed 0 bases, and the junction held 15 bases outside the gene matches.

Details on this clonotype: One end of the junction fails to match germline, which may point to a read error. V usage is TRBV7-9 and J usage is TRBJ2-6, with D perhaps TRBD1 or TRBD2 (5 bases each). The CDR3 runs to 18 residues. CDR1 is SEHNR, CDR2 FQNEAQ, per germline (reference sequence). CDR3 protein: CASSSPVGVNSGTNVLTF. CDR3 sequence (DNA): TGTGCCAGCAGTTCCCCCGTGGGGGTAAACTCTGGGACCAACGTCCTGACTTTC.

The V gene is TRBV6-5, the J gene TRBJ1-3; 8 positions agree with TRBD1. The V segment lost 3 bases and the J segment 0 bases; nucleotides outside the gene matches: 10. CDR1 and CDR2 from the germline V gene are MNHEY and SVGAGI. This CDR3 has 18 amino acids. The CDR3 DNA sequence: TGTGCCAGCAGTTATCGAACCACAGGGGGTAGCTCTGGAAACACCATATATTTT. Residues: CASSYRTTGGSSGNTIYF.

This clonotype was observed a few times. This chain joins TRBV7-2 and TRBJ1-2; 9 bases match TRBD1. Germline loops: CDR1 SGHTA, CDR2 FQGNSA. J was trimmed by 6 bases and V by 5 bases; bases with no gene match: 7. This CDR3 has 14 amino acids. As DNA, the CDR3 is TGTGCCAGCAGCACGGCCGGGACAGGGAATGGCTACACCTTC. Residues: CASSTAGTGNGYTF.

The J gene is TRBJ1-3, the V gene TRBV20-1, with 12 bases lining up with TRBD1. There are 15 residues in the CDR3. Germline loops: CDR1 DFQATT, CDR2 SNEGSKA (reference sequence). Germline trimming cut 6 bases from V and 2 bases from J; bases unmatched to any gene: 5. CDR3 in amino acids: CSAWDRGRPGNTIYF. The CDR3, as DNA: TGCAGTGCATGGGACAGGGGGCGTCCTGGAAACACCATATATTTT.

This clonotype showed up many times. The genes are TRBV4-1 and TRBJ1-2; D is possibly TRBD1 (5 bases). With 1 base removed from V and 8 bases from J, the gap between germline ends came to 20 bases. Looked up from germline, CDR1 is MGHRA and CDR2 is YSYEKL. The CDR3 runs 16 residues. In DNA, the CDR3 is TGCGCCAGCAGCCAAGTATTGAGGAGCCAGGGCTACGGCTACACCTTC. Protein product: CASSQVLRSQGYGYTF.

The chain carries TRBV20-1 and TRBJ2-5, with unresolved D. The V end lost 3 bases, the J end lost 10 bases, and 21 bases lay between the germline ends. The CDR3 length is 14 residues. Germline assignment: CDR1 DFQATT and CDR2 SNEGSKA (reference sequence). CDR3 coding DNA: TGCAGTGCTAGTACCGTGGGAAGCTTCCCGATCCAGTACTTC. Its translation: CSASTVGSFPIQYF.

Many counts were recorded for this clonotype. The CDR3 spells CASSSNSGTFYEQYF. The DNA for the CDR3 is TGCGCCAGCAGCTCCAATTCCGGGACGTTCTACGAGCAGTACTTC. V is TRBV5-1 and J is TRBJ2-7; D is perhaps TRBD1 or TRBD2 (5 bases each). The CDR3 length is 15 residues. From germline, CDR1 is SGHRS and CDR2 YFSETQ. Trimming left V 3 bases short and J 3 bases short, with 16 bases between.

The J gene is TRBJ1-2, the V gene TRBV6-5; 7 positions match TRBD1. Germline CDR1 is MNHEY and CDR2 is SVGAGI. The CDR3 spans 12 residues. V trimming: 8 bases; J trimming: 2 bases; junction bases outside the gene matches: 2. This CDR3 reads CASQTGNYGYTF. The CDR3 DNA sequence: TGTGCCAGCCAGACAGGGAACTATGGCTACACCTTC.

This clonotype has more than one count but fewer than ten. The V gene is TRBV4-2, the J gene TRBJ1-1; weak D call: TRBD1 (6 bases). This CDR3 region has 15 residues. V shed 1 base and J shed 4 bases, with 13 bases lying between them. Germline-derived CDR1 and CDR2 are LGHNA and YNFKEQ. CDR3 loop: CASSQVMDSGTEAFF. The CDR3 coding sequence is TGTGCCAGCAGCCAAGTTATGGACAGCGGCACTGAAGCTTTCTTT.

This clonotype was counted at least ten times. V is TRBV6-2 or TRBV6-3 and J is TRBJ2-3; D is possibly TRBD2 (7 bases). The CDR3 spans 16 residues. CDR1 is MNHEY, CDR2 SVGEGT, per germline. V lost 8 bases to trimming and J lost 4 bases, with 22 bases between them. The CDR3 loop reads CASVSGRGPTADTQYF. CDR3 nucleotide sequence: TGTGCCAGCGTATCCGGGCGGGGGCCCACAGCAGATACGCAGTATTTT.

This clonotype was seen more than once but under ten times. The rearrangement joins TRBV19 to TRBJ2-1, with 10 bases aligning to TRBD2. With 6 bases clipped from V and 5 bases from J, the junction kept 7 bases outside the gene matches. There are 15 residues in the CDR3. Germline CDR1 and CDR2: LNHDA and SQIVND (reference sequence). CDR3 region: CASSISGGVNNEQFF. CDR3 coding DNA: TGTGCCAGTAGCATAAGCGGGGGGGTTAACAATGAGCAGTTCTTC.

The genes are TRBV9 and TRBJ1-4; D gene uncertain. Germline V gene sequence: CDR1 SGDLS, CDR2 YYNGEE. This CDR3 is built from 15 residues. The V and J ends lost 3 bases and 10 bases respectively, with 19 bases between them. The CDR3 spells CASSESQPSGGKLFF. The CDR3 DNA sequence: TGTGCCAGCAGCGAATCACAGCCGTCAGGTGGAAAACTGTTTTTT.

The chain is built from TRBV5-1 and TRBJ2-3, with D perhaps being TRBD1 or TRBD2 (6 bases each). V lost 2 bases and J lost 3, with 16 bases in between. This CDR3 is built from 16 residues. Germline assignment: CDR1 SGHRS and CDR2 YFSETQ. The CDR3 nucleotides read TGCGCCAGCAGCTTCGGTGGGGGGCTGGAAACAGATACGCAGTATTTT. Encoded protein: CASSFGGGLETDTQYF.

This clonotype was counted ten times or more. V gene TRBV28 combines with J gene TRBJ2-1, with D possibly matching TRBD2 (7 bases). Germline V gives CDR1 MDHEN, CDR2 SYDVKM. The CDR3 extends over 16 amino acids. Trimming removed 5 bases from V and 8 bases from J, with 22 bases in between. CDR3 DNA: TGTGCCAGCAGTCTCGGAGTAGGGGGGGGCCAAGATGAGCAGTTCTTC. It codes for CASSLGVGGGQDEQFF. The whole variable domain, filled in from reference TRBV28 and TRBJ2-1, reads DVKVTQSSRYLVKRTGEKVFLECVQDMDHENMFWYRQDPGLGLRLIYFSYDVKMKEKGDIPEGYSVSREKKERFSLILESASTNQTSMYLCASSLGVGGGQDEQFFGPGTRLTVL.

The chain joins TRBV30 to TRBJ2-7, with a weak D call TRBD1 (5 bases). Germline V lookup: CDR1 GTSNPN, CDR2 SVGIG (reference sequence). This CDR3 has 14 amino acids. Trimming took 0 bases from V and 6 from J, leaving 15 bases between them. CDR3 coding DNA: TGTGCCTGGAGTGTAGGTGCAGGGAAAGGCGAGCAGTACTTC. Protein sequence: CAWSVGAGKGEQYF.

As DNA, the CDR3 is TGCAGTAGCGGGGGGGCCGATGAGCAGTTCTTC. Encoded protein: CSSGGADEQFF. The J gene is TRBJ2-1, the V gene TRBV20-1, with 10 bases identical to TRBD2. Germline loops: CDR1 DFQATT, CDR2 SNEGSKA (reference sequence). V dropped 8 bases and J dropped 8; count of bases not matched to a gene: 3. CDR3 length equals 11 residues.

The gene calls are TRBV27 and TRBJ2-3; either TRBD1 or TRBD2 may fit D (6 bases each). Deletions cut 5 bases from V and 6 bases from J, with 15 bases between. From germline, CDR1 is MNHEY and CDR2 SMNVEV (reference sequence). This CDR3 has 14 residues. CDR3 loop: CASSLQGRGDTQYF. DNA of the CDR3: TGTGCCAGCAGTCTTCAGGGGCGGGGTGATACGCAGTATTTT.

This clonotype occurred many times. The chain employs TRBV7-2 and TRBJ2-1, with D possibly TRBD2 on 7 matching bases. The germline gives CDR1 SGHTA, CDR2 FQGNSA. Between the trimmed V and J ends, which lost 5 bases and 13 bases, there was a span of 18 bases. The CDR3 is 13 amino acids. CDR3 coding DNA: TGTGCCAGCAGCCCCCGCTCGGCGGGGGCCCAGTTCTTC. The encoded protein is CASSPRSAGAQFF. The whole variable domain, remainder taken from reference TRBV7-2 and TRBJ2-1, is GAGVSQSPSNKVTEKGKDVELRCDPISGHTALYWYRQSLGQGLEFLIYFQGNSAPDKSGLPSDRFSAERTGGSVSTLTIQRTQQEDSAVYLCASSPRSAGAQFFGPGTRLTVL.

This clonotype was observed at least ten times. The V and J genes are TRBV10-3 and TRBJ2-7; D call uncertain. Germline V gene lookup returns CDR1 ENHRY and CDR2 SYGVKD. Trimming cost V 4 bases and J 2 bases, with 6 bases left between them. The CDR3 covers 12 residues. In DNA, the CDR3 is TGTGCCATCAGTGGTGGGGCCTACGAGCAGTACTTC. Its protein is CAISGGAYEQYF.

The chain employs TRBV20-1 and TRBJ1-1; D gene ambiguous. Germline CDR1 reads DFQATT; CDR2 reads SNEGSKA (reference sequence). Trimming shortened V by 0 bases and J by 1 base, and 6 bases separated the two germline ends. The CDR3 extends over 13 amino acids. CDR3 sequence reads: CSARDRTNTEAFF. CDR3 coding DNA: TGCAGTGCTAGAGATAGGACGAACACTGAAGCTTTCTTT.

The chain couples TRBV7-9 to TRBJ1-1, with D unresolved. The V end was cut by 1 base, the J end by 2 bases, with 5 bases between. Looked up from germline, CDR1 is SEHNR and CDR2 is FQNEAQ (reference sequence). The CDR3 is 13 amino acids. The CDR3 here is CASSLVKNTEAFF. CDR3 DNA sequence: TGTGCCAGCAGCTTAGTAAAAAACACTGAAGCTTTCTTT.

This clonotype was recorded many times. Here the CDR3 reads CASSHGTGFVEQYF. DNA of the CDR3: TGTGCCAGCAGCCACGGGACAGGATTCGTCGAGCAGTACTTC. This sequence joins TRBV7-2 and TRBJ2-7; TRBD1 matches 8 bases. CDR3 length: 14 residues. After removal of 5 bases from V and 6 bases from J, the junction contained 9 bases not matched to a gene. Per germline, CDR1 SGHTA and CDR2 FQGNSA.

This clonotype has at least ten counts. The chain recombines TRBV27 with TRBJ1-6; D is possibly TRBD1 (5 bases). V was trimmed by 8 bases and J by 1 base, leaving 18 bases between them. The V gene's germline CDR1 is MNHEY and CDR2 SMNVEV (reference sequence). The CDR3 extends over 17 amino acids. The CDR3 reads CASLTPAGPSYNSPLHF. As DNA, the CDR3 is TGTGCCAGCCTAACCCCCGCAGGGCCGTCCTATAATTCACCCCTCCACTTT.

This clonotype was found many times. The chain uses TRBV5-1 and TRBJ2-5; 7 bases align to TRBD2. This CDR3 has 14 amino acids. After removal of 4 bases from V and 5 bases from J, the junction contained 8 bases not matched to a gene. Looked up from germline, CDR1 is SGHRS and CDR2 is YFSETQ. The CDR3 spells CASSGGGEGETQYF. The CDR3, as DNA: TGCGCCAGCAGCGGCGGGGGAGAGGGGGAGACCCAGTACTTC.

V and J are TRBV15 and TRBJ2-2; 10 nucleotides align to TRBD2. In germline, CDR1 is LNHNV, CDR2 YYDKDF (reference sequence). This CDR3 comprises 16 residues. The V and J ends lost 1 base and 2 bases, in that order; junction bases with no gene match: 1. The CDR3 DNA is TGTGCCACCAGCAGAGGGACTAGCGGAAACACCGGGGAGCTGTTTTTT. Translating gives CATSRGTSGNTGELFF.

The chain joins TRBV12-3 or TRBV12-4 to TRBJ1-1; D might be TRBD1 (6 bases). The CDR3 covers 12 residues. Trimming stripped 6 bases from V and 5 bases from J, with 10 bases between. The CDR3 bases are TGTGCCAGCAGCTATACAGGGACTGAAGCTTTCTTT. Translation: CASSYTGTEAFF.